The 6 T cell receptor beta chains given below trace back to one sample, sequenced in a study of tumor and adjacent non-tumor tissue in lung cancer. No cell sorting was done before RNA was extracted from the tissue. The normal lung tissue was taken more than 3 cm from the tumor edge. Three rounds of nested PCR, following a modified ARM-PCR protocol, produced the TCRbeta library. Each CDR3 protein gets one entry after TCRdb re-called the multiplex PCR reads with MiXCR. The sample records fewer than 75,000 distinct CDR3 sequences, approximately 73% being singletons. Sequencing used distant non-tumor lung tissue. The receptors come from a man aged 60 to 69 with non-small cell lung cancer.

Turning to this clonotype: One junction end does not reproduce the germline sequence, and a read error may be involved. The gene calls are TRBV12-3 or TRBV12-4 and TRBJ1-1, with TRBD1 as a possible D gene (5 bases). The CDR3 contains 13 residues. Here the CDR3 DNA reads TGTGCAAGCAGTTTCATGGGGCATACTGAAGCTTTCTTT. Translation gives CASSFMGHTEAFF.

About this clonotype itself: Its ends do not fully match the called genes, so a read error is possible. The CDR3 is CASSSPGDDKQYF. The CDR3 DNA sequence: TGTGCCAGCAGCTCACCAGGGGACGACAAGCAGTATTTC. V is TRBV7-8 and J is TRBJ2-7, with a tentative D call TRBD1 (6 bases). The CDR3 consists of 13 residues. Germline assignment: CDR1 SGHVS and CDR2 FQNEAQ.

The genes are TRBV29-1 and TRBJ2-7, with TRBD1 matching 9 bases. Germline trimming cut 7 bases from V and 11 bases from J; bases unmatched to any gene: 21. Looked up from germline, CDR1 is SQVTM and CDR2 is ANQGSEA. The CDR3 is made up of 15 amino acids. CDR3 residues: CSATWGGQGSHGKYF. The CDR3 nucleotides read TGCAGCGCAACATGGGGGGGACAGGGTTCCCACGGGAAGTACTTC.

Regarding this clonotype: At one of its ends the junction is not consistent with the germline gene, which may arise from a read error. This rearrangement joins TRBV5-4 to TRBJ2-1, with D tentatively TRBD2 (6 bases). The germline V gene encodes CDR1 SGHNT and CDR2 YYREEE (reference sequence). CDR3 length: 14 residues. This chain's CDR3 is CTSSWRDWGNERFF. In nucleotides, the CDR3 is TGTACCAGCAGTTGGCGGGACTGGGGGAATGAGCGGTTCTTC.

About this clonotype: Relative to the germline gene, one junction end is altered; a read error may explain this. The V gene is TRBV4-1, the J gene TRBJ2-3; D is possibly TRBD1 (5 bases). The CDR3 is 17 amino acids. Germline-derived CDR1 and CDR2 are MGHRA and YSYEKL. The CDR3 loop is CAGSQDTGQDNTDPQYF. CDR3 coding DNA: TGCGCCGGCAGCCAAGATACGGGCCAGGACAACACAGATCCGCAGTATTTT.

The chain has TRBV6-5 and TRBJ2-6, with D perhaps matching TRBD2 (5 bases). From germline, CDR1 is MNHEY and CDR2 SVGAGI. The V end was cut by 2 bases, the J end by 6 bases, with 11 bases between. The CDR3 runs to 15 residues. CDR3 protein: CASSYGGGVANVLTF. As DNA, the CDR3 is TGTGCCAGCAGTTACGGAGGAGGTGTGGCCAACGTCCTGACTTTC.